The rows below give T cell receptor beta chains drawn from one sample of a study of blood T cell repertoires in COVID-19. Assay used: immunoSEQ multiplex PCR; TCRdb lists only in-frame clones, some missing. Among about 200,000 clones, approximately 90% were seen once, and the ten largest hold over 1%. The source material was PBMCs or T cells enriched from blood (not recorded which). Every receptor here comes from a young man who had recovered from COVID-19. The CDR3 runs from the conserved cysteine through the conserved F or W. The D gene is left open where the match is weak. The size of a clone is reported for some rows only, either as once, few or many, or as a class for expanded clones.

d_call j_call v_call clone_size cdr3_nt cdr3_aa
NA TRBJ2-1 TRBV19 NA TGTGCCAGTAGTCACGAGGGTAACAGATACTACAATGAGCAGTTCTTC CASSHEGNRYYNEQFF
NA TRBJ2-7 TRBV4-3 NA TGCGCCAGCAGCCCCGCGACAGACTACGAGCAGTACTTC CASSPATDYEQYF
NA TRBJ1-3 TRBV7-8 NA TGTGCCAGCAGCTTAGACGGCCGAGGGGGAAACACCATATATTTT CASSLDGRGGNTIYF
NA TRBJ2-5 TRBV4-3 NA TGCGCCAGCAGCCAAGGGGGGGTTGGGGAGACCCAGTACTTC CASSQGGVGETQYF
NA TRBJ1-4 TRBV7-9 NA TGTGCCAGCAGCCCTAGGATGGGGAGTGAAAAACTGTTTTTT CASSPRMGSEKLFF
NA TRBJ1-2 TRBV28 NA TGTGCCAGCAGTACTCCCCAGGACTATGGCTACACCTTC CASSTPQDYGYTF
NA TRBJ1-6 TRBV10-3 once TGTGCCATAAAAAACCAGATCGACAGTAATTCACCCCTCCACTTT CAIKNQIDSNSPLHF
NA TRBJ2-7 TRBV6-1 NA TGTGCCAGCAGTGAAAGAGGGGGTCCCCCCTACGAGCAGTACTTC CASSERGGPPYEQYF
NA TRBJ2-7 TRBV10-2 NA TGCGCCAGCAGTATAGCGGCTGTTTCCTACGAGCAGTACTTC CASSIAAVSYEQYF
TRBD2 TRBJ2-7 TRBV27 few TGTGCCAGCAGTAAGACTAGCGGGGTCTCCTACGAGCAGTACTTC CASSKTSGVSYEQYF
TRBD1 TRBJ1-2 TRBV29-1 once TGCAGCGTCCAGCTATGGGGACAGGGGGCTGCTAACTATGGCTACACCTTC CSVQLWGQGAANYGYTF
NA TRBJ1-6 TRBV4-1 once TGCGCCAGCAGCCAGCCTCGACAGCTCCATTCACCCCTCCACTTT CASSQPRQLHSPLHF
TRBD2 TRBJ2-1 TRBV5-8 NA TGTGCCAGCAGCTCCCGGGGAGCGGGATCTTACAATGAGCAGTTCTTC CASSSRGAGSYNEQFF
TRBD2 TRBJ2-3 TRBV5-1 once TGCGCCAGCAGCTTGGGTTCTAGCGGGGGGGCCGGAGATACGCAGTATTTT CASSLGSSGGAGDTQYF
NA TRBJ2-5 TRBV20-1 NA TGCAGTGCTAGTTCCGGGGGAGTAGAGACCCAGTACTTC CSASSGGVETQYF
NA TRBJ1-2 TRBV5-8 NA TGTGCCAGCAGCTTACACGCGGGGGACACCACTAACTATGGCTACACCTTC CASSLHAGDTTNYGYTF
TRBD2 TRBJ2-7 TRBV7-8 few TGTGCCAGCAGCCCTTGGACTAGCGGGAGCAGCTACGAGCAGTACTTC CASSPWTSGSSYEQYF
TRBD1 TRBJ2-7 TRBV6-5 few TGTGCCAGCAGCTCCGATGGACAGGGGCTCGAGCAGTACTTC CASSSDGQGLEQYF
NA TRBJ1-4 TRBV6-1 NA TGTGCCAGCAGTGAAGTGGGAGGGTCAAATGAAAAACTGTTTTTT CASSEVGGSNEKLFF
NA TRBJ2-3 TRBV11-2 NA TGTGCCAGCAGCCCTGAGTATACGGGCACAGATACGCAGTATTTT CASSPEYTGTDTQYF
TRBD2 TRBJ2-7 TRBV4-1 NA TGCGCCAGCAGCCAAGGTCAAGCGGGAGTCTACGAGCAGTACTTC CASSQGQAGVYEQYF
TRBD2 TRBJ2-7 TRBV6-5 NA TGTGCCAGCAGCCCGGGACTAGTCGCCTACGAGCAGTACTTC CASSPGLVAYEQYF
NA TRBJ1-5 TRBV12-3/TRBV12-4 NA TGTGCCAGCACCCTTGGACAGCGGTCCCAGCATTTT CASTLGQRSQHF
TRBD1 TRBJ2-7 TRBV11-2 NA TGTGCCAGCAGTTTAGCCGGGACAGGGGGCCGCGGGCAGTACTTC CASSLAGTGGRGQYF
NA TRBJ2-1 TRBV19 NA TGTGCCAGTAGTATAGACACGGGGAGGCCGTACAATGAGCAGTTCTTC CASSIDTGRPYNEQFF
NA TRBJ1-1 TRBV2 NA TGTGCCAGCACCCGGGCACCATCACAGGTTCGCACTGAAGCTTTCTTT CASTRAPSQVRTEAFF
NA TRBJ1-4 TRBV9 NA TGTGCCAGCAGCCCACAGACTAGTCCTAATGAAAAACTGTTTTTT CASSPQTSPNEKLFF
TRBD2 TRBJ2-3 TRBV7-9 NA TGTGCCAGCAGCTTATCAGGGCGGGGGGGCACAGATACGCAGTATTTT CASSLSGRGGTDTQYF
NA TRBJ1-2 TRBV5-4 NA TGTGCCAGCAGCCCCGAGCAGGGCCGAGGCTACACCTTC CASSPEQGRGYTF
TRBD2 TRBJ2-3 TRBV10-1 once TGCGCCACCACACACTGGTCGACTAGCGGAGAAATGAACCACACAGATACGCAGTATTTT CATTHWSTSGEMNHTDTQYF
NA TRBJ2-1 TRBV7-9 NA TGTGCCAGCAGATGGTCGGGGGGCCCCTCCTACAATGAGCAGTTCTTC CASRWSGGPSYNEQFF
NA TRBJ1-4 TRBV4-1 NA TGCGCCAGCAGCCAACCAGGGGCTGGTGAAAAACTGTTTTTT CASSQPGAGEKLFF
TRBD2 TRBJ2-5 TRBV11-2 NA TGTGCCAGCAGCTTAGTCGGTAGCGGGAGTGAGACCCAGTACTTC CASSLVGSGSETQYF
NA TRBJ2-2 TRBV7-8 few TGTGCCAGCAGCTTACAGGGGAACGGGGAGCTGTTTTTT CASSLQGNGELFF
NA TRBJ2-7 TRBV20-1 NA TGCAGTGCTAGTTTCTCGTACGAGCAGTACTTC CSASFSYEQYF
NA TRBJ2-7 TRBV27 NA TGTGCCAGCAGGCCACAGGGAGGGGGCTCCTACGAGCAGTACTTC CASRPQGGGSYEQYF
TRBD2 TRBJ2-2 TRBV5-4 NA TGTGCCAGCATTTCCAACGGACTAGCGGGAGTCACCGGGGAGCTGTTTTTT CASISNGLAGVTGELFF
TRBD2 TRBJ2-2 TRBV4-3 NA TGCGCCAGCAGCCAAGGTGGGACTAGCGGGAGTACCGGGGAGCTGTTTTTT CASSQGGTSGSTGELFF
TRBD2 TRBJ2-1 TRBV19 once TGTGCCAGTAGTATAGCGGGAGGGGTCAATGAGCAGTTCTTC CASSIAGGVNEQFF
TRBD2 TRBJ2-1 TRBV10-2 NA TGCGCCAGCAGTGTTGCGGGGGGGCAGTTCTTC CASSVAGGQFF
NA TRBJ2-3 TRBV2 NA TGTGCCGGCCACGACAGGTTCACAGATACGCAGTATTTT CAGHDRFTDTQYF
TRBD1 TRBJ1-5 TRBV28 NA TGTGCCAGCAGTTTTTTTCAGGGGGCCGCGCAGCCCCAGCATTTT CASSFFQGAAQPQHF
TRBD1 TRBJ1-5 TRBV15 NA TGTGCCACCAGCAGAGCCACCGGGACAGGGTCGAATCAGCCCCAGCATTTT CATSRATGTGSNQPQHF
NA TRBJ1-3 TRBV9 NA TGTGCCAGCAGCGTAGGGGGCAGCACTGGAAACACCATATATTTT CASSVGGSTGNTIYF
NA TRBJ1-5 TRBV4-3 NA TGCGCCAGCAGCCAGGCAGAAAATCAGCCCCAGCATTTT CASSQAENQPQHF
TRBD2 TRBJ2-3 TRBV6-2/TRBV6-3 NA TGTGCCAGCAGTTACTTTCTAGCGGGAGCAGATACGCAGTATTTT CASSYFLAGADTQYF
TRBD2 TRBJ2-5 TRBV7-2 few TGTGCCAGCAGCCTAAAGAAGGGACTAGCGGGATCCGAGACCCAGTACTTC CASSLKKGLAGSETQYF
TRBD1 TRBJ1-6 TRBV6-1 NA TGTGCCAGCAGTGAACTGACAGGGGGCTCTAATTCACCCCTCCACTTT CASSELTGGSNSPLHF
TRBD1 TRBJ1-5 TRBV19 NA TGTGCCAGTAGTATCCAACAGGGGGCAGGGCAGCCCCAGCATTTT CASSIQQGAGQPQHF
TRBD1 TRBJ1-1 TRBV18 NA TGTGCCAGCTCTCTACGGGACAGGGTTGACACTGAAGCTTTCTTT CASSLRDRVDTEAFF
NA TRBJ2-2 TRBV7-6 few TGTGCCAGCAGCTGGCCGGGGGGCCCGAGCACCGGGGAGCTGTTTTTT CASSWPGGPSTGELFF
TRBD2 TRBJ2-1 TRBV27 NA TGTGCCAGCAGTTCGACTAGCGGGAGCTCCTACAATGAGCAGTTCTTC CASSSTSGSSYNEQFF
TRBD1 TRBJ1-5 TRBV4-2 NA TGTGCCAGCAGCCAAGAAGACGGGACAGGGAGGAAATATCAGCCCCAGCATTTT CASSQEDGTGRKYQPQHF
TRBD2 TRBJ2-2 TRBV9 NA TGTGCCAGCAGCGTAGCTTCGCTAGCGGGGGGGCAAGGCGGGGAGCTGTTTTTT CASSVASLAGGQGGELFF
NA TRBJ2-7 TRBV5-1 NA TGCGCCAGCAGCATCGACAGCTCCTACGAGCAGTACTTC CASSIDSSYEQYF
NA TRBJ1-5 TRBV19 NA TGTGCCAGTAGTATAGGGGGACACTTCGATCGCCATCAGCCCCAGCATTTT CASSIGGHFDRHQPQHF
TRBD1 TRBJ2-5 TRBV5-1 NA TGCGCCAGCAACAAAGGGACAGGGCAAGAGACCCAGTACTTC CASNKGTGQETQYF
NA TRBJ1-3 TRBV21-1 NA TGTGCCAGCAGCAAAGCTCCATACAGGGTATCTGGAAACACCATATATTTT CASSKAPYRVSGNTIYF
NA TRBJ1-4 TRBV5-6 NA TGTGCCAGCAGCTTGTTAGCAACTAATGAAAAACTGTTTTTT CASSLLATNEKLFF
NA TRBJ2-7 TRBV6-6 NA TGTGCCAGCAGTTACTCGGCCTCCTACGAGCAGTACTTC CASSYSASYEQYF